Described below is a single T cell receptor (beta chain) sequence and its context. The target of this receptor is not known. Qualities for individual bases were not recorded, and no much larger clone is one base off. The data were obtained in a study of blood T cell repertoires in COVID-19 (dated by TCRdb to the early 2020s). With respect to the entire study: The collaborator samples originated in the United States, Italy and Spain and spanned the acute and convalescent phases of COVID-19. The sample metadata nearly always contained a de-identified subject ID, COVID-19 status, age in years and sex. The dataset comprised deeply sampled blood TCRbeta repertoires from subjects exposed to, actively infected with, or recovered from COVID-19. HLA class I and class II types, where available, came from metadata supplied by the sample provider rather than from assay-based typing. The samples were drawn from the first 160 participants of the ongoing ImmuneRACE study and from over a thousand subjects provided by 6 global collaborators. The prospective study material was composed of cDNA or gDNA derived from T cells, B-cell-depleted T cells, or PBMCs. The repertoires were released in a freely available public database intended as a resource for research on the immune response to SARS-CoV-2. The investigation overall reported the following: How much clinical and demographic metadata was included differed by source and by participant, and the metadata was provided uncurated.

The collaborating institutions used their own protocols to collect whole blood in K2EDTA tubes. For TCRbeta analysis, collaborators shipped samples in one of three forms: frozen whole blood, isolated PBMCs, or DNA extracted from either of those sample types. TCRbeta CDR3 regions were amplified from genomic DNA using the immunoSEQ Assay, a bias-controlled multiplex PCR. Per the authors' processing: Nucleated cell counts per sample were estimated from amplification of reference gene primers within the assay. To quantify the absolute abundance of each unique TCRbeta CDR3 rearrangement, sequence reads were collapsed and filtered. Productive Simpson clonality was computed per sample as the square root of Simpson's diversity index over productive rearrangements. In TCRdb, the immuneACCESS table is reduced to in-frame sequences with V and J assigned. These tables do not hold every clone; where another copy was compared, an unresolved V gene accounts for under half, and the others remain unexplained. V, J and clone size derive from that table, while D and trimming were established from the DNA sequence. The sample table holds about 100,000 clones, of which over 75% were seen once. The top ten clones comprise more than 5.5% of the sample.

CDR1 and CDR2 are drawn from the germline V gene: SGHAT, FQNNGV. From the cysteine through the phenylalanine, the CDR3 covers 14 amino acids. Only the CDR3 part of the read is kept: 42 bases, read in frame from the first base. For this chain, trimming is 8 bases at the V end and 7 bases at the J end, and the number of junction bases without a gene match is 11. Sample: peripheral blood. The V and J segments used are TRBV11-2 and TRBJ2-1, with 7 central nucleotides matching TRBD2. This clonotype was obtained from a woman aged 55-75 years with acute or convalescent COVID-19. The DNA sequence is as follows: TGTGCCAGCGCTGAATGGGAGGGCAAGAATGAGCAGTTCTTC. Its product reads: CASAEWEGKNEQFF.